The clone carrying this T cell receptor (beta chain) was seen a handful of times. Its antigen remains unknown. Trimming pared 4 bases from V and 7 bases from J, leaving 11 bases between. From germline, CDR1 is SGHTS and CDR2 YDEGEE. The CDR3 is 12 amino acids. Profiled with immunoSEQ multiplex PCR; TCRdb holds only in-frame clones, not every one. The sample includes about 78,000 clones, around four fifths of them seen just once. This record belongs to a study of T cell responses to AZD1222 COVID-19 vaccine. General study points: In all cases, repertoires were sampled only after the peak T cell response. Among those given AZD1222, only 5 to 7 were seropositive at baseline.

This specimen consisted of peripheral blood, obtained on day 0 of AZD1222 vaccination. This chain joins TRBV5-8 and TRBJ1-2; D gene uncertain. The origin of this receptor is an adult in good health. CDR3 bases: TGTGCCAGCAGCCTCAGTGTGCTTGGCTACACCTTC. It specifies CASSLSVLGYTF.